This T cell receptor beta chain is drawn from a study of blood T cells in healthy people across ages. Whole-study results and caveats: Roughly linear age-related decline in beta diversity appeared, significant by age around 38.

Each sample gave at least 6.5 million isolated PBMCs. This clonotype was picked up one time. Its specificity is unknown. A J-beta primer mix and a sample-barcoded 5' primer were used in a second PCR of roughly 7 to 12 cycles. Every cDNA molecule bore a tag from a template-switch adaptor containing 12 random nucleotides. TCRdb re-analysed the 5' RACE reads in MiXCR, keeping a single row per CDR3 protein. The sample holds about 1 million distinct CDR3 sequences, around 43% seen once. This CDR3 spans 13 amino acids. The germline V gene has CDR1 DFQATT and CDR2 SNEGSKA (reference sequence). The germline V and J ends were trimmed by 3 bases and 6 bases, with 12 bases remaining between them.

V and J are TRBV20-1 and TRBJ2-1; D may match TRBD1 or TRBD2 (5 bases each). The sequenced sample was blood. The TCR sequence derives from a woman aged 60-70 years in good health. The DNA for the CDR3 is TGCAGTGCTAGGGCCGAGGGGCTCAATGAGCAGTTCTTC. Its translation is CSARAEGLNEQFF.